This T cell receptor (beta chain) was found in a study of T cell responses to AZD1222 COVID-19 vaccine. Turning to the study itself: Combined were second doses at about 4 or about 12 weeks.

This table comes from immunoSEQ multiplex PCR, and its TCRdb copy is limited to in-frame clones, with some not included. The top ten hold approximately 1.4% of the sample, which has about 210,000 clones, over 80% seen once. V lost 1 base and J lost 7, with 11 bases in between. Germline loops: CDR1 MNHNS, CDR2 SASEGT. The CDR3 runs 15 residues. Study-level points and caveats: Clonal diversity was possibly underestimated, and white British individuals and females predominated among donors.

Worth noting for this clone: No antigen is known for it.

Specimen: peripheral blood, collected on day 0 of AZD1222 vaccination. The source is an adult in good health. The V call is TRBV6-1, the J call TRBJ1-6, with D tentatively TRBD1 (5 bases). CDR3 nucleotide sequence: TGTGCCAGCAGTGAAGTTGAGGGGCGGAATTCACCCCTCCACTTT. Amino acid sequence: CASSEVEGRNSPLHF.